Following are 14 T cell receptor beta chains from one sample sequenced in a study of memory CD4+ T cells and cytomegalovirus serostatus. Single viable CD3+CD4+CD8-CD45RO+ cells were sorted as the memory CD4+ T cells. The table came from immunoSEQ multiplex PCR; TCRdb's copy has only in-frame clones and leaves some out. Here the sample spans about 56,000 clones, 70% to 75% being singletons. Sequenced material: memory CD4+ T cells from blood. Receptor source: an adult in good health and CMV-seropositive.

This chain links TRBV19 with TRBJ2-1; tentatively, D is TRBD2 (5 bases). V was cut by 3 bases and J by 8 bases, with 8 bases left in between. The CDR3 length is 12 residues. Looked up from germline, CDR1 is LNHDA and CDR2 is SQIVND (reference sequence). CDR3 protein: CASSMLADEQFF. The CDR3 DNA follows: TGTGCCAGTAGTATGCTAGCCGATGAGCAGTTCTTC.

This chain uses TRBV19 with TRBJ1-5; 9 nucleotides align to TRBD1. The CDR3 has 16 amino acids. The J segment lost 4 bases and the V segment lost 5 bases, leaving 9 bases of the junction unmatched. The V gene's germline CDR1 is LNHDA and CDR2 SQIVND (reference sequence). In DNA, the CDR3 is TGTGCCAGTAGTGGTAGAGACAGGGGGTGGAATCAGCCCCAGCATTTT. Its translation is CASSGRDRGWNQPQHF.

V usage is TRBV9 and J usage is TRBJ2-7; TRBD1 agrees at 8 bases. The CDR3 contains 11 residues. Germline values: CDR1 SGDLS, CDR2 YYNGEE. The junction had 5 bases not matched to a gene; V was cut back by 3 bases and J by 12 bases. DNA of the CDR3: TGTGCCAGCAGCGATGGACAGGGAAGGTACGTC. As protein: CASSDGQGRYV.

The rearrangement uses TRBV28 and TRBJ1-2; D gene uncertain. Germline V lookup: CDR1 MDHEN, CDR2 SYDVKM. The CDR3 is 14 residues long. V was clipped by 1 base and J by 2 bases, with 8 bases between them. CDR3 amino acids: CASSLSTGNYGYTF. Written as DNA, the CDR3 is TGTGCCAGCAGTTTATCCACGGGCAACTATGGCTACACCTTC.

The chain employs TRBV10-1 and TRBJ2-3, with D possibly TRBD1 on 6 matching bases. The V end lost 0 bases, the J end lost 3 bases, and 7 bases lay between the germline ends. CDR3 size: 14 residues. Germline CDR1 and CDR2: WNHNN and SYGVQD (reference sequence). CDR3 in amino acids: CASSESGQTDTQYF. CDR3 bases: TGCGCCAGCAGTGAGTCAGGACAGACAGATACGCAGTATTTT.

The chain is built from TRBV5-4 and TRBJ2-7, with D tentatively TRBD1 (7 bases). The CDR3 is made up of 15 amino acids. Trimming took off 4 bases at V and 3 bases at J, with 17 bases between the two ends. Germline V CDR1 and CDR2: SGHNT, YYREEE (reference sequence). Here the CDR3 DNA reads TGTGCCAGCAGCACCTACGCGGGACAGAACTACGAGCAGTACTTC. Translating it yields CASSTYAGQNYEQYF.

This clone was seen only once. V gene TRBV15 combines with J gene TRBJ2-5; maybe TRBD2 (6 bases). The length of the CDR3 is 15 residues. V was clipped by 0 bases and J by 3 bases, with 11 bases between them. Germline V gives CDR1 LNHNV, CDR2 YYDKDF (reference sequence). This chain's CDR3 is CATSRDFWGEETQYF. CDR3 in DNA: TGTGCCACCAGCAGAGATTTTTGGGGGGAAGAGACCCAGTACTTC.

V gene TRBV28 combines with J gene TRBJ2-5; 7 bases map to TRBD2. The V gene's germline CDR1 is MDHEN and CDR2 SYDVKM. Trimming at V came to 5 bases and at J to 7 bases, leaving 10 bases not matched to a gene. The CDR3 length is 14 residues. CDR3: CASSPGLVGGTQYF. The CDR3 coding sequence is TGTGCCAGCAGTCCCGGACTAGTAGGTGGGACCCAGTACTTC.

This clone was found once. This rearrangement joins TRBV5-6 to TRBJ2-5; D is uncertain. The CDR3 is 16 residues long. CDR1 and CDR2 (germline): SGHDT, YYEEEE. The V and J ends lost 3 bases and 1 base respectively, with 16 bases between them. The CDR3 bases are TGTGCCAGCAGCTCCCAAATTAAAAAGGGCCAAGAGACCCAGTACTTC. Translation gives CASSSQIKKGQETQYF.

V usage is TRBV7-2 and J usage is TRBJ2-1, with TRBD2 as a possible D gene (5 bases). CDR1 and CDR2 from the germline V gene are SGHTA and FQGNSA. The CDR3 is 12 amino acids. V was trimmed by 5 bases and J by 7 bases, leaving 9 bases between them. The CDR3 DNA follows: TGTGCCAGCAGCCAACCGGGGAATGAGCAGTTCTTC. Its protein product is CASSQPGNEQFF.

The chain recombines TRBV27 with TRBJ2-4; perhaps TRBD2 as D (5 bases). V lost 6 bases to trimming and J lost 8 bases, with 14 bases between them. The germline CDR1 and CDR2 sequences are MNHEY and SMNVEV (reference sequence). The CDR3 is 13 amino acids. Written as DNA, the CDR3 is TGTGCCAGCAGATCAGACGGGCGGGACATTCAGTACTTC. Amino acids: CASRSDGRDIQYF.

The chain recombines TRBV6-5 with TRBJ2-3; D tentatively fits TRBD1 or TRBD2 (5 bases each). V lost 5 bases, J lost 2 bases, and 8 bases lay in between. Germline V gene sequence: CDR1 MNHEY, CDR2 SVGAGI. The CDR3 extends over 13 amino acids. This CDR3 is CASSRDHTDTQYF. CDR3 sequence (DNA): TGTGCCAGCAGTCGGGACCACACAGATACGCAGTATTTT.

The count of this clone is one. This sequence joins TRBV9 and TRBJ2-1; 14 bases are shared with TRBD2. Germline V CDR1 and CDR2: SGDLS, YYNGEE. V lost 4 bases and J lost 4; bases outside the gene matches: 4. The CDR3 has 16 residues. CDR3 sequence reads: CASSPGLAGAYNEQFF. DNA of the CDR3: TGTGCCAGCAGCCCGGGACTAGCGGGAGCTTACAATGAGCAGTTCTTC.

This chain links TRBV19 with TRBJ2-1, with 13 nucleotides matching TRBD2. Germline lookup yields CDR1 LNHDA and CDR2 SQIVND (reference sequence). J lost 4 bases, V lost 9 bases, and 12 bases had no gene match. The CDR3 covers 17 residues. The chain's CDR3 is CASRGLAGAQTYNEQFF. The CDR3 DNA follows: TGTGCCAGCAGAGGACTAGCGGGAGCCCAAACATACAATGAGCAGTTCTTC. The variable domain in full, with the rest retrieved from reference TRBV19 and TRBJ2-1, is DGGITQSPKYLFRKEGQNVTLSCEQNLNHDAMYWYRQDPGQGLRLIYYSQIVNDFQKGDIAEGYSVSREKKESFPLTVTSAQKNPTAFYLCASRGLAGAQTYNEQFFGPGTRLTVL.